A selection of T cell receptor beta chains follows, all from one sample in a study of blood T cell repertoires in COVID-19. Profiling relied on immunoSEQ multiplex PCR, and the TCRdb table lists in-frame clones only, not all of them. This sample has tens of thousands of clones, with around three quarters found just once. Sequenced input: peripheral blood. Receptor source: an elderly woman with acute or convalescent COVID-19. Each CDR3 is given with its conserved first and last residue. D genes are given only for firm matches. The size of a clone is reported for some rows only, either as once, few or many, or as a class for expanded clones.

d_call j_call clone_size v_call cdr3_aa cdr3_nt
TRBD2 TRBJ2-7 - TRBV12-5 CASGPRALAGGRKYF TGTGCTAGTGGCCCCCGCGCACTAGCGGGAGGGAGGAAGTACTTC
- TRBJ1-3 - TRBV6-2/TRBV6-3 CASSYISSGNTIYF TGTGCCAGCAGTTACATCAGCTCTGGAAACACCATATATTTT
- TRBJ2-3 - TRBV5-1 CASSNDRPPDTQYF TGCGCCAGCAGCAATGACAGGCCCCCAGATACGCAGTATTTT
TRBD2 TRBJ2-1 - TRBV19 CASSRLAVNNEQFF TGTGCCAGTAGTAGACTAGCGGTGAACAATGAGCAGTTCTTC
TRBD2 TRBJ2-1 few TRBV11-3 CASTEREDEQFF TGTGCCAGCACGGAGCGGGAGGATGAGCAGTTCTTC
TRBD2 TRBJ2-1 once TRBV10-2 CASSLAGGRRNEQFF TGCGCCAGCAGTCTAGCGGGAGGGCGGCGGAATGAGCAGTTCTTC
- TRBJ1-3 - TRBV25-1 CASSPQDSSGNTIYF TGTGCCAGCAGCCCACAAGACAGCTCTGGAAACACCATATATTTT
- TRBJ1-2 - TRBV5-4 CASSLALRGYTF TGTGCCAGCAGCTTGGCCTTGAGAGGCTACACCTTC
- TRBJ2-5 - TRBV4-3 CASSQSMVSKETQYF TGCGCCAGCAGCCAAAGTATGGTTAGTAAGGAGACCCAGTACTTC
- TRBJ1-6 - TRBV18 CASSPLQGTDNSPLHF TGTGCCAGCTCACCACTTCAAGGCACAGATAATTCACCCCTCCACTTT
- TRBJ1-1 - TRBV6-5 CASSYRASSRGTEAFF TGTGCCAGCAGTTATAGGGCCAGCTCAAGGGGCACTGAAGCTTTCTTT
TRBD1 TRBJ1-2 - TRBV3-1/TRBV3-2 CASSQDVRPATDRGLKSGYTF TGTGCCAGCAGCCAAGATGTAAGACCCGCTACGGACAGGGGGTTAAAAAGTGGCTACACCTTC
- TRBJ1-5 once TRBV6-6 CASSTTDSNQPQHF TGTGCCAGCAGTACGACAGATAGCAATCAGCCCCAGCATTTT
- TRBJ1-5 - TRBV6-1 CASSERGGGLGNQPQHF TGTGCCAGCAGTGAACGAGGGGGGGGCCTCGGGAATCAGCCCCAGCATTTT
- TRBJ2-5 - TRBV10-3 CAISGQLGQETQYF TGTGCCATCAGTGGCCAACTTGGTCAAGAGACCCAGTACTTC
TRBD1 TRBJ1-3 - TRBV10-3 CAISVQGAGNTIYF TGTGCCATCAGCGTACAGGGGGCTGGAAACACCATATATTTT
- TRBJ1-2 - TRBV4-2 CASSQAFRDTLYGYTF TGTGCCAGCAGCCAAGCCTTCCGGGACACCCTCTATGGCTACACCTTC
- TRBJ1-6 - TRBV10-3 CAISESEGPYSPLHF TGTGCCATCAGTGAGTCAGAGGGTCCCTATTCACCCCTCCACTTT
TRBD1 TRBJ1-2 - TRBV4-1 CASSQVPDREYGYTF TGCGCCAGCAGCCAAGTGCCCGACAGGGAGTATGGCTACACCTTC
TRBD2 TRBJ2-1 - TRBV6-6 CASSSPGGSYNEQFF TGTGCCAGCAGTTCCCCGGGGGGGTCCTACAATGAGCAGTTCTTC
TRBD1 TRBJ2-7 few TRBV19 CASRGPGDRGLYEQYF TGTGCCAGCCGGGGACCCGGGGACAGGGGGCTTTACGAGCAGTACTTC
- TRBJ1-3 - TRBV30 CAWIWGAGNTIYF TGTGCCTGGATTTGGGGGGCTGGAAACACCATATATTTT
- TRBJ2-5 - TRBV7-2 CASSSQGGETQYF TGTGCCAGCAGCTCCCAGGGGGGAGAGACCCAGTACTTC
- TRBJ2-3 - TRBV7-9 CASSWDSTDTQYF TGTGCCAGCAGCTGGGACTCCACAGATACGCAGTATTTT
- TRBJ2-7 - TRBV5-6 CASSASGLTFEQYF TGTGCCAGCAGCGCCTCAGGGCTTACTTTTGAGCAGTACTTC
TRBD2 TRBJ2-7 - TRBV19 CASSTLAGGDGEQYF TGTGCCAGTAGTACTCTAGCGGGAGGTGATGGCGAGCAGTACTTC
TRBD1 TRBJ2-3 once TRBV10-3 CAISEWIIAGTAPSLEYF TGTGCCATCAGTGAATGGATAATAGCCGGGACAGCTCCTTCGTTAGAGTATTTT
- TRBJ1-1 few TRBV5-8 CASSFQGGLEAFF TGTGCCAGCAGCTTTCAGGGAGGGCTCGAAGCTTTCTTT
TRBD2 TRBJ2-1 - TRBV5-1 CASRRTSGWSSYNEQFF TGCGCCAGCAGGCGGACTAGCGGATGGAGCTCCTACAATGAGCAGTTCTTC
- TRBJ2-7 - TRBV11-2 CASSPQGKLTEQYF TGTGCCAGCAGTCCTCAGGGAAAGCTAACCGAGCAGTACTTC
TRBD1 TRBJ1-2 - TRBV29-1 CSVWTGEGYTF TGCAGCGTCTGGACAGGCGAAGGCTACACCTTC
TRBD1 TRBJ2-4 - TRBV5-1 CASSSGQSGNIQYF TGCGCCAGCAGCTCGGGACAGTCCGGAAACATTCAGTACTTC
- TRBJ2-5 - TRBV7-2 CASSPGWGRGKETQYF TGTGCCAGCAGCCCAGGCTGGGGAAGGGGGAAAGAGACCCAGTACTTC
- TRBJ1-1 - TRBV7-8 CASSLGLTGNTEAFF TGTGCCAGCAGCTTGGGGCTCACAGGGAACACTGAAGCTTTCTTT
- TRBJ1-5 - TRBV5-8 CASSWEGNQPQHF TGTGCCAGCAGCTGGGAGGGAAATCAGCCCCAGCATTTT
TRBD1 TRBJ1-3 - TRBV18 CASSPRTGNRNTIYF TGTGCCAGCTCACCTCGGACAGGGAATAGAAACACCATATATTTT
- TRBJ1-1 - TRBV3-1/TRBV3-2 CASSPDSNTEAFF TGTGCCAGCAGCCCCGACTCGAACACTGAAGCTTTCTTT
TRBD2 TRBJ2-1 - TRBV27 CASSLPSGRANNEQFF TGTGCCAGCAGTTTACCTAGCGGGAGGGCCAACAATGAGCAGTTCTTC
TRBD1 TRBJ1-5 - TRBV2 CASRVDRGNQPQHF TGTGCCAGCAGGGTCGACAGGGGCAATCAGCCCCAGCATTTT
TRBD1 TRBJ2-5 - TRBV6-5 CASSLERDRAETQYF TGTGCCAGCAGTCTCGAGAGGGACAGGGCGGAGACCCAGTACTTC
TRBD2 TRBJ2-1 - TRBV15 CATSRDASSGRAGHEQFF TGTGCCACCAGCAGAGATGCCTCTAGCGGGAGGGCGGGGCATGAGCAGTTCTTC
- TRBJ1-1 - TRBV27 CASSGGAMNTEAFF TGTGCCAGCAGCGGGGGGGCTATGAACACTGAAGCTTTCTTT
TRBD2 TRBJ2-4 - TRBV7-2 CASSSRGGTKNIQYF TGTGCCAGCAGCTCTCGGGGGGGGACCAAAAACATTCAGTACTTC
TRBD2 TRBJ2-5 - TRBV24-1 CATSKGTSGQETQYF TGTGCCACCAGTAAGGGGACTAGCGGACAAGAGACCCAGTACTTC
- TRBJ2-1 - TRBV7-9 CASSSSIEQFF TGTGCCAGCAGCTCTAGCATTGAGCAGTTCTTC
- TRBJ1-1 medium-sized TRBV27 CASSLSQGSARGEAFF TGTGCCAGCAGTTTATCCCAGGGATCCGCAAGGGGTGAAGCTTTCTTT
- TRBJ1-2 once TRBV6-2/TRBV6-3 CASSLGGVDYGYTF TGTGCCAGCAGTTTAGGAGGTGTTGACTATGGCTACACCTTC
- TRBJ2-7 - TRBV6-5 CASREDYLGYEQYF TGTGCCAGCAGGGAGGACTACCTAGGCTACGAGCAGTACTTC
- TRBJ2-1 few TRBV11-2 CASSPRTDTGNEQFF TGTGCCAGCAGCCCGCGGACAGATACGGGCAATGAGCAGTTCTTC
TRBD2 TRBJ2-3 - TRBV7-6 CASSLGTSGPTPDTQYF TGTGCCAGCAGCTTAGGGACTAGCGGGCCCACCCCAGATACGCAGTATTTT
- TRBJ2-7 - TRBV4-2 CASSQAREANYRQYF TGTGCCAGCAGCCAGGCGAGGGAGGCTAACTATAGGCAGTACTTC
TRBD1 TRBJ2-2 - TRBV7-8 CASSPGTGGSSGELFF TGTGCCAGCAGCCCGGGGACAGGGGGTAGTTCCGGGGAGCTGTTTTTT